This TCR beta chain was recovered during a study of cytomegalovirus exposure and HLA in healthy donors. Study-wide findings and caveats: According to a later analysis, most TCR beta chains associated with CMV appeared HLA-restricted.

13 Jbeta primers and 60 Vbeta primers were used for the PCR. Generated by immunoSEQ multiplex PCR, the TCRdb table keeps only in-frame clones and is missing some. The sample lists about 120,000 clones; 55% to 75% were seen once. In the case of this clone: Its specificity is unknown.

The V and J ends lost 3 bases and 3 bases respectively, with 12 bases between them. This CDR3 comprises 14 residues. From germline, CDR1 is LNHDA and CDR2 SQIVND (reference sequence). The V and J genes are TRBV19 and TRBJ2-7, with TRBD2 as a possible D gene (5 bases). Source material: PBMCs. This clonotype originated in a woman aged 40 to 50 in good health and CMV-seropositive. The CDR3 nucleotides read TGTGCCAGTAGTATTAGCGCAGGCCGCTACGAGCAGTACTTC. It yields the protein CASSISAGRYEQYF.